This record covers a single TCR beta chain. This sample stems from a study of blood T cell repertoires in COVID-19. For the study at large: Samples came from the United States, Italy and Spain, spanning acute and convalescent COVID-19. From T cells, B-cell-depleted T cells, or PBMCs came the material, which was cDNA or gDNA.

The length of the CDR3 is 16 residues. CDR1 and CDR2 from the germline V gene are LGHNT and FRNRAP. The germline V and J ends were trimmed by 5 bases and 3 bases, with 20 bases remaining between them. The study assigned cohorts using participant-reported clinical history. Original handling: Reference gene primers were amplified, and this amplification served to estimate nucleated cell counts. Assay used: immunoSEQ multiplex PCR; TCRdb lists only in-frame clones, some missing. That table supplies the V and J calls and clone size; D and trimming were determined from the DNA. Of a few hundred thousand clones listed, approximately 84% were seen once; the top ten hold roughly 1%.

This chain links TRBV12-5 with TRBJ2-7; the D gene is possibly TRBD2 (6 bases). Sequences were obtained from PBMCs or T cells enriched from blood (not recorded which). The TCR originated in a woman aged 25 to 39 who had recovered from COVID-19. The chain's CDR3 is CASGPDRPGGVYEQYF. The CDR3 region has the DNA TGTGCTAGTGGTCCGGACCGGCCAGGAGGGGTCTACGAGCAGTACTTC.